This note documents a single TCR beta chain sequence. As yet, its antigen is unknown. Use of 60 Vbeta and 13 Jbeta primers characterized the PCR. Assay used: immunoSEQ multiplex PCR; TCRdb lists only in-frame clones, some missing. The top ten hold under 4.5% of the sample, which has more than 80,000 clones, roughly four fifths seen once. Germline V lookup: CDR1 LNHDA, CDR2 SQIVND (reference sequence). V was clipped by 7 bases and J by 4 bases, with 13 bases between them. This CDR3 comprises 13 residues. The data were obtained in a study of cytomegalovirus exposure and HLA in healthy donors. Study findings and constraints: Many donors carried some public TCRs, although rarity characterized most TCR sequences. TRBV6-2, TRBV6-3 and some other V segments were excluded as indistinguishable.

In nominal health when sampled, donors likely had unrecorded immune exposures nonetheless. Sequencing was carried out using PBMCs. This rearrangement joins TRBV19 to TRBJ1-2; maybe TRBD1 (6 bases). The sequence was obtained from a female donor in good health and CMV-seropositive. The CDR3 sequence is CASTRGGSYGYTF. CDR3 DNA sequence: TGTGCCAGTACCCGAGGGGGTAGCTATGGCTACACCTTC.